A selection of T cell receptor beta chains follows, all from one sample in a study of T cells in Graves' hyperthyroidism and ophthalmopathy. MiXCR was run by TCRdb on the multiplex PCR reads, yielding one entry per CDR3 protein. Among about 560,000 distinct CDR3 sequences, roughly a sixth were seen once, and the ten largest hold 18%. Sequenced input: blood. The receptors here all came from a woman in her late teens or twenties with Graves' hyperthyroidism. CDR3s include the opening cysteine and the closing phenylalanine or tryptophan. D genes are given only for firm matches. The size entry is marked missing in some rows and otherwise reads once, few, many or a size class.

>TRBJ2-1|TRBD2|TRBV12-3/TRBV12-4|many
TGTGCCAGCAGTCCCGGGGGGGCCCGGATCAACAATGAGCAGTTCTTC
CASSPGGARINNEQFF
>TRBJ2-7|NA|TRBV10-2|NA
TGCGCCAGCAGTGACTCGGAGCGGCAGTACTTC
CASSDSERQYF
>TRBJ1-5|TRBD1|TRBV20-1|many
TGCAGTGCTAGAGCCCAGGGGGCGGGTCAGCCCCAGCATTTT
CSARAQGAGQPQHF
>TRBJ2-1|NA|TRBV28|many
TGTGCCAGCAGTCCCCCAACGGCCGGGACGGCGAGCCGTCAGTTCTTC
CASSPPTAGTASRQFF
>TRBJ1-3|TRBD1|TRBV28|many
TGTGCCAGCAGTGGTCGGGACAGGGAGGACACCATATATTTT
CASSGRDREDTIYF
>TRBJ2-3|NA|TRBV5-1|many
TGCGCCAGCAGCTTGTACGGGGGAACCACAGATACGCAGTATTTT
CASSLYGGTTDTQYF
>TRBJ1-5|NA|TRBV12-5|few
TGTGCTAGTGTTCAAGGAGCCGAGAGCAATCAGCCCCAGCATTTT
CASVQGAESNQPQHF
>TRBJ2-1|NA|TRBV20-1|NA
TGCAGTGCTAGACCCAAGGCGAGGGGCTACAATGAGCAGTTCTTC
CSARPKARGYNEQFF
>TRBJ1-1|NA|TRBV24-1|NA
TGTGCCGCCTCCAGGGGTAACACTGAAGCTTTCTTT
CAASRGNTEAFF
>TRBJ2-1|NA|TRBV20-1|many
TGCAGTGCCTCCGGGGGTGGCATCTACAATGAGCAGTTCTTC
CSASGGGIYNEQFF